The rows below give T cell receptor beta chains drawn from one sample of a study of molecular identifiers for immune sequencing clone quantification. TCRdb recomputed calls from the PCR reads with MiXCR, one row per CDR3 protein. The table includes about 320,000 distinct CDR3 sequences, roughly 23% detected once. The material sequenced was naive CD8+ T cells from blood, with Jurkat cell RNA spiked in. Receptor source: a human donor in good health. Some libraries in this study had Jurkat cell RNA spiked in. The CDR3 runs from the conserved cysteine through the conserved F or W. A D gene is named only where the DNA matches it firmly. Size is stated for part of the rows, as once, few or many counts, or as a class when the clone is expanded.

D gene: TRBD2
V gene: TRBV27
clone size: many
J gene: TRBJ2-1
CDR3 protein: CASSSGTSWVDNEQFF
CDR3 DNA: TGTGCCAGCAGTAGCGGGACGAGTTGGGTAGACAATGAGCAGTTCTTC

D gene: TRBD1
V gene: TRBV20-1
clone size: many
J gene: TRBJ2-7
CDR3 protein: CSARPYRDSSYEQYF
CDR3 DNA: TGCAGTGCTAGACCTTACCGGGACAGCTCCTACGAGCAGTACTTC

D gene: -
V gene: TRBV2
clone size: many
J gene: TRBJ2-6
CDR3 protein: CARGRSASGANVLTF
CDR3 DNA: TGTGCCAGAGGGAGATCAGCTTCTGGGGCCAACGTCCTGACTTTC

D gene: -
V gene: TRBV6-5
clone size: many
J gene: TRBJ2-1
CDR3 protein: CASSYTLSDEQFF
CDR3 DNA: TGTGCCAGCAGTTACACCCTGTCCGATGAGCAGTTCTTC

D gene: TRBD2
V gene: TRBV9
clone size: many
J gene: TRBJ2-1
CDR3 protein: CASSPWTSPYAYNEQFF
CDR3 DNA: TGTGCCAGCAGCCCATGGACTAGCCCATACGCCTACAATGAGCAGTTCTTC

D gene: -
V gene: TRBV4-3
clone size: -
J gene: TRBJ2-3
CDR3 protein: CASSQEDKGVSTDTQYF
CDR3 DNA: TGCGCCAGCAGCCAAGAAGACAAAGGGGTTAGCACAGATACGCAGTATTTT

D gene: -
V gene: TRBV20-1
clone size: many
J gene: TRBJ2-3
CDR3 protein: CSGIPVGVLDTQYF
CDR3 DNA: TGCAGTGGTATCCCAGTGGGTGTTCTGGATACGCAGTATTTT

D gene: TRBD1
V gene: TRBV20-1
clone size: many
J gene: TRBJ1-3
CDR3 protein: CSARGTGVGNTIYF
CDR3 DNA: TGCAGTGCTAGAGGGACAGGGGTCGGAAACACCATATATTTT

D gene: -
V gene: TRBV7-6
clone size: many
J gene: TRBJ2-7
CDR3 protein: CASSLLGGEQYF
CDR3 DNA: TGTGCCAGCAGCCTATTGGGGGGCGAGCAGTACTTC

D gene: -
V gene: TRBV4-1
clone size: many
J gene: TRBJ2-1
CDR3 protein: CASSQGGGGVPNEQFF
CDR3 DNA: TGCGCCAGCAGCCAAGGAGGGGGGGGAGTCCCCAATGAGCAGTTCTTC

D gene: -
V gene: TRBV4-2
clone size: -
J gene: TRBJ2-1
CDR3 protein: CASSQASGVYNEQFF
CDR3 DNA: TGTGCCAGCAGCCAAGCGAGCGGAGTTTACAATGAGCAGTTCTTC

D gene: -
V gene: TRBV6-5
clone size: many
J gene: TRBJ2-5
CDR3 protein: CASSYSTRDFQETQYF
CDR3 DNA: TGTGCCAGCAGTTACTCTACCAGGGACTTCCAAGAGACCCAGTACTTC

D gene: -
V gene: TRBV28
clone size: many
J gene: TRBJ2-2
CDR3 protein: CASSFGSNAGELFF
CDR3 DNA: TGTGCCAGCAGTTTCGGGTCGAACGCCGGGGAGCTGTTTTTT

D gene: TRBD1
V gene: TRBV7-9
clone size: many
J gene: TRBJ1-1
CDR3 protein: CANSRDSSTEAFF
CDR3 DNA: TGTGCCAACTCCAGGGACAGCAGCACTGAAGCTTTCTTT

D gene: -
V gene: TRBV7-8
clone size: many
J gene: TRBJ1-1
CDR3 protein: CASSPWTEPMNTEAFF
CDR3 DNA: TGTGCCAGCAGCCCCTGGACAGAGCCTATGAACACTGAAGCTTTCTTT

D gene: -
V gene: TRBV19
clone size: many
J gene: TRBJ2-5
CDR3 protein: CASSIGGLNQETQYF
CDR3 DNA: TGTGCCAGTAGTATAGGGGGACTGAACCAAGAGACCCAGTACTTC

D gene: -
V gene: TRBV5-1
clone size: many
J gene: TRBJ2-7
CDR3 protein: CASSLELSVPSYEQYF
CDR3 DNA: TGCGCCAGCAGCTTGGAGTTGTCAGTTCCCTCCTACGAGCAGTACTTC

D gene: -
V gene: TRBV11-2
clone size: many
J gene: TRBJ2-6
CDR3 protein: CASSIYGSGANVLTF
CDR3 DNA: TGTGCCAGCAGCATTTACGGCTCTGGGGCCAACGTCCTGACTTTC

D gene: -
V gene: TRBV7-9
clone size: many
J gene: TRBJ1-4
CDR3 protein: CASSQAQGVPNEKLFF
CDR3 DNA: TGTGCCAGCAGCCAGGCCCAGGGAGTACCTAATGAAAAACTGTTTTTT

D gene: -
V gene: TRBV30
clone size: many
J gene: TRBJ2-1
CDR3 protein: CAWSLTGSNEQFF
CDR3 DNA: TGTGCCTGGAGTCTCACAGGATCCAATGAGCAGTTCTTC

D gene: -
V gene: TRBV2
clone size: many
J gene: TRBJ2-2
CDR3 protein: CASTGTTNTGELFF
CDR3 DNA: TGTGCCAGTACCGGGACAACGAACACCGGGGAGCTGTTTTTT

D gene: -
V gene: TRBV6-2/TRBV6-3
clone size: many
J gene: TRBJ2-1
CDR3 protein: CASSYHNEQFF
CDR3 DNA: TGTGCCAGCAGCTATCACAATGAGCAGTTCTTC

D gene: TRBD2
V gene: TRBV4-1
clone size: many
J gene: TRBJ2-1
CDR3 protein: CASSPTSGYNEQFF
CDR3 DNA: TGCGCCAGCAGCCCGACTAGCGGGTACAATGAGCAGTTCTTC

D gene: -
V gene: TRBV2
clone size: -
J gene: TRBJ2-1
CDR3 protein: CASSDAPGPHNEQFF
CDR3 DNA: TGTGCCAGCAGTGATGCGCCTGGCCCCCACAATGAGCAGTTCTTC

D gene: TRBD2
V gene: TRBV19
clone size: many
J gene: TRBJ2-7
CDR3 protein: CASSKLAGGPVEQYF
CDR3 DNA: TGTGCCAGTAGTAAACTAGCGGGAGGGCCTGTGGAGCAGTACTTC

D gene: -
V gene: TRBV27
clone size: many
J gene: TRBJ1-1
CDR3 protein: CASSFQMNTEAFF
CDR3 DNA: TGTGCCAGCAGTTTTCAGATGAACACTGAAGCTTTCTTT

D gene: -
V gene: TRBV6-1
clone size: many
J gene: TRBJ2-7
CDR3 protein: CASSESPGSGYEQYF
CDR3 DNA: TGTGCCAGCAGTGAATCGCCGGGTTCTGGCTACGAGCAGTACTTC

D gene: -
V gene: TRBV7-2
clone size: many
J gene: TRBJ2-7
CDR3 protein: CASSLMEGTLHEQYF
CDR3 DNA: TGTGCCAGCAGCTTAATGGAGGGAACGTTGCACGAGCAGTACTTC

D gene: -
V gene: TRBV19
clone size: many
J gene: TRBJ1-1
CDR3 protein: CASSPAVDTEAFF
CDR3 DNA: TGTGCCAGTAGCCCAGCTGTAGACACTGAAGCTTTCTTT

D gene: -
V gene: TRBV19
clone size: many
J gene: TRBJ2-1
CDR3 protein: CASSPGRANEQFF
CDR3 DNA: TGTGCCAGTAGTCCAGGCAGGGCCAATGAGCAGTTCTTC

D gene: -
V gene: TRBV7-8
clone size: many
J gene: TRBJ1-1
CDR3 protein: CASSSAQFWGNTEAFF
CDR3 DNA: TGTGCCAGCAGCTCCGCGCAATTTTGGGGGAACACTGAAGCTTTCTTT

D gene: -
V gene: TRBV21-1
clone size: many
J gene: TRBJ2-2
CDR3 protein: CASSGETGELFF
CDR3 DNA: TGTGCCAGCAGCGGGGAAACCGGGGAGCTGTTTTTT

D gene: -
V gene: TRBV5-1
clone size: many
J gene: TRBJ1-1
CDR3 protein: CASSLDSTQAFF
CDR3 DNA: TGCGCCAGCAGCTTGGATTCAACCCAAGCTTTCTTT

D gene: -
V gene: TRBV7-6
clone size: many
J gene: TRBJ2-3
CDR3 protein: CASSLEWGIGDTQYF
CDR3 DNA: TGTGCCAGCAGCTTAGAATGGGGGATCGGCGATACGCAGTATTTT

D gene: -
V gene: TRBV6-1
clone size: many
J gene: TRBJ2-7
CDR3 protein: CASSEGALTYEQYF
CDR3 DNA: TGTGCCAGCAGTGAAGGGGCTCTGACTTACGAGCAGTACTTC

D gene: -
V gene: TRBV30
clone size: once
J gene: TRBJ1-4
CDR3 protein: CAWSTSPGRVEKLLF
CDR3 DNA: TGTGCCTGGAGCACCTCGCCGGGGAGAGTCGAAAAACTGCTTTTT

D gene: -
V gene: TRBV20-1
clone size: many
J gene: TRBJ2-7
CDR3 protein: CSALWGYEQYF
CDR3 DNA: TGCAGTGCTTTGTGGGGGTACGAGCAGTACTTC

D gene: -
V gene: TRBV6-2/TRBV6-3
clone size: few
J gene: TRBJ2-5
CDR3 protein: CASSYSAVYQETQYF
CDR3 DNA: TGTGCCAGCAGTTACTCGGCAGTGTACCAAGAGACCCAGTACTTC

D gene: TRBD2
V gene: TRBV11-1
clone size: -
J gene: TRBJ2-5
CDR3 protein: CASSWSSGRMETQYF
CDR3 DNA: TGTGCCAGCAGTTGGTCCAGCGGGAGGATGGAGACCCAGTACTTC

D gene: TRBD2
V gene: TRBV7-9
clone size: many
J gene: TRBJ2-3
CDR3 protein: CASSLGTSISDTQYF
CDR3 DNA: TGTGCCAGCAGCTTAGGGACTAGTATTTCAGATACGCAGTATTTT

D gene: TRBD1
V gene: TRBV27
clone size: many
J gene: TRBJ2-1
CDR3 protein: CASSYQGAQFEQFF
CDR3 DNA: TGTGCCAGCAGTTATCAGGGGGCCCAATTTGAGCAGTTCTTC

D gene: TRBD2
V gene: TRBV27
clone size: -
J gene: TRBJ2-1
CDR3 protein: CASSSGSGGRRNTEQFF
CDR3 DNA: TGTGCCAGCAGTTCCGGTTCGGGAGGCCGCAGGAACACTGAGCAGTTCTTC

D gene: TRBD2
V gene: TRBV20-1
clone size: many
J gene: TRBJ2-1
CDR3 protein: CSARAIAGERLVPYNEQFF
CDR3 DNA: TGCAGTGCTAGAGCGATAGCGGGAGAAAGATTGGTTCCCTACAATGAGCAGTTCTTC

D gene: -
V gene: TRBV19
clone size: few
J gene: TRBJ2-5
CDR3 protein: CASSIPSGLGTQYF
CDR3 DNA: TGTGCCAGTAGTATCCCAAGCGGGCTAGGGACCCAGTACTTC

D gene: -
V gene: TRBV5-1
clone size: -
J gene: TRBJ1-1
CDR3 protein: CASSSRSGVNTEAFF
CDR3 DNA: TGCGCCAGCAGCAGCAGGTCAGGCGTGAACACTGAAGCTTTCTTT

D gene: -
V gene: TRBV2
clone size: few
J gene: TRBJ2-5
CDR3 protein: CASRETGSQETQYF
CDR3 DNA: TGTGCCAGCAGAGAGACAGGTTCCCAAGAGACCCAGTACTTC

D gene: -
V gene: TRBV4-3
clone size: many
J gene: TRBJ1-1
CDR3 protein: CASSQDFLGYTEAFF
CDR3 DNA: TGCGCCAGCAGCCAAGATTTCCTGGGGTACACTGAAGCTTTCTTT

D gene: TRBD2
V gene: TRBV28
clone size: few
J gene: TRBJ2-5
CDR3 protein: CASRSTSGRAETQYF
CDR3 DNA: TGTGCCAGCAGGTCGACTAGCGGGAGGGCAGAGACCCAGTACTTC

D gene: -
V gene: TRBV3-1
clone size: few
J gene: TRBJ2-3
CDR3 protein: CASSQDYLRGGTTDTQYF
CDR3 DNA: TGTGCCAGCAGCCAAGATTATCTTCGAGGGGGAACCACAGATACGCAGTATTTT

D gene: -
V gene: TRBV7-9
clone size: many
J gene: TRBJ2-1
CDR3 protein: CASKPGDEQFF
CDR3 DNA: TGTGCCAGCAAACCAGGGGATGAGCAGTTCTTC

D gene: -
V gene: TRBV7-9
clone size: many
J gene: TRBJ1-1
CDR3 protein: CASSQGQGSNTEAFF
CDR3 DNA: TGTGCCAGCAGCCAAGGGCAGGGTAGTAACACTGAAGCTTTCTTT

D gene: -
V gene: TRBV29-1
clone size: few
J gene: TRBJ1-1
CDR3 protein: CSVEDPGYEAFF
CDR3 DNA: TGCAGCGTTGAAGATCCGGGGTATGAAGCTTTCTTT

D gene: TRBD2
V gene: TRBV3-1
clone size: few
J gene: TRBJ2-3
CDR3 protein: CASSPGLAGGPADTQYF
CDR3 DNA: TGTGCCAGCAGCCCGGGACTAGCGGGGGGGCCAGCAGATACGCAGTATTTT

D gene: -
V gene: TRBV20-1
clone size: many
J gene: TRBJ1-1
CDR3 protein: CSAPEDGMNTEAFF
CDR3 DNA: TGCAGTGCTCCCGAGGACGGGATGAACACTGAAGCTTTCTTT

D gene: -
V gene: TRBV4-1
clone size: many
J gene: TRBJ2-1
CDR3 protein: CASSQGSILGNEQFF
CDR3 DNA: TGCGCCAGCAGCCAAGGAAGTATCCTGGGCAATGAGCAGTTCTTC

D gene: -
V gene: TRBV15
clone size: few
J gene: TRBJ1-5
CDR3 protein: CATSRDGRALHQPQHF
CDR3 DNA: TGTGCCACCAGCAGAGATGGGAGGGCTTTGCATCAGCCCCAGCATTTT